The entry that follows covers one TCR beta chain sequence. Its antigen is as yet unknown. This entry is derived from a study of regulatory and conventional T cells in RAG deficiency. Whole-study results and caveats: In Omenn syndrome, sorted "Tregs" may be peripherally activated cells. Omenn patients showed >90% Treg-Tconv overlap and shorter CDR3 lengths. Other subsets showed approximately 10-fold reductions, but Treg unique TCR beta sequences fell roughly 100-fold in these patients.

Libraries were prepared by immunoSEQ multiplex PCR; TCRdb keeps only in-frame clonotypes and omits some of them. In the table there are about 19,000 clones, roughly 86% of which are singletons. Genomic DNA came from blood regulatory T cells gated CD4+ CD25-high CD127-low. Trimming removed 3 bases at V and 8 bases at J, with 17 bases between. In germline, CDR1 is ENHRY, CDR2 SYGVKD. The CDR3 loop spans 16 amino acids. The same data also went into a second study, on regulatory T cells. Per that study: The primer mix had 52 TRBV and 13 TRBJ primers. In patients, unique TRB V-J pairs were restricted and V/J usage skewed, especially in Tregs.

Material for sequencing was Tregs sorted from blood. This TCR was sampled from a human donor in good health. The V and J genes are TRBV10-3 and TRBJ1-6, with a possible D match to TRBD1 (6 bases). This CDR3 is CAISESQGKRDSPLHF. The CDR3 DNA reads as TGTGCCATCAGTGAATCGCAGGGGAAAAGGGATTCACCCCTCCACTTT.